These 17 T cell receptor beta chains were sequenced from one sample in a study of Ad26.COV2.S vaccination and SARS-CoV-2 variants. The repertoire was sequenced with immunoSEQ multiplex PCR; TCRdb's copy has only in-frame clones and lacks some. The table has some 420,000 clones, 85% to 90% seen once; the top ten hold less than 4.5%. Treatment given: around 19 received Ad26.COV2.S at low or high dose, single or two shots; several received placebo; per-sample allocation not given. It was on day 63 after the first vaccine or placebo injection that samples were taken. The material sequenced was peripheral blood, taken in a trial of Ad26.COV2.S vaccine versus placebo. The receptors shown here come from a person between 18 and 59 years old who received the Ad26.COV2.S COVID-19 vaccine or a placebo.

The rearrangement links TRBV15 to TRBJ2-5; D remains ambiguous. Between the trimmed V and J ends, which lost 0 bases and 5 bases, there was a span of 22 bases. The CDR3 runs to 18 residues. Germline values: CDR1 LNHNV, CDR2 YYDKDF (reference sequence). The CDR3 protein is CATSRDYSGQAMRETQYF. The CDR3 coding sequence is TGTGCCACCAGCAGAGATTACTCGGGTCAGGCGATGAGGGAGACCCAGTACTTC.

The chain carries TRBV5-1 and TRBJ1-5; tentatively, D is TRBD1 (6 bases). Germline V CDR1 and CDR2: SGHRS, YFSETQ. The V and J ends lost 0 bases and 7 bases respectively, with 11 bases between them. CDR3 length: 14 residues. CDR3 in amino acids: CASSLGQDGQPQHF. The CDR3 DNA follows: TGCGCCAGCAGCTTGGGACAGGATGGCCAGCCCCAGCATTTT. Complete variable domain (other parts from reference TRBV5-1 and TRBJ1-5): KAGVTQTPRYLIKTRGQQVTLSCSPISGHRSVSWYQQTPGQGLQFLFEYFSETQRNKGNFPGRFSGRQFSNSRSEMNVSTLELGDSALYLCASSLGQDGQPQHFGDGTRLSIL.

The chain links TRBV6-2 or TRBV6-3 to TRBJ2-7; the D gene is possibly TRBD2 (6 bases). The germline CDR1 and CDR2 sequences are MNHEY and SVGEGT. With 6 bases removed from V and 3 bases from J, the gap between germline ends came to 12 bases. This CDR3 region has 13 residues. The CDR3 nucleotides are TGTGCCAGCAGCGTCTCCGGGGGCTACGAGCAGTACTTC. It translates to CASSVSGGYEQYF.

The chain links TRBV4-1 to TRBJ2-3; possible D gene TRBD1, 6 bases. With 5 bases removed from V and 2 bases from J, the gap between germline ends came to 17 bases. The germline V gene has CDR1 MGHRA and CDR2 YSYEKL. The CDR3 runs 16 residues. The CDR3 DNA is TGCGCCAGCAGCGCTCTAGTGGGACAAACCACAGATACGCAGTATTTT. Encoded protein: CASSALVGQTTDTQYF.

As to this clone: Other DNA variants within this sample encode the same CDR3. This chain uses TRBV5-1 with TRBJ1-1; 7 nucleotides align to TRBD1. J was trimmed by 4 bases and V by 0 bases; bases with no gene match: 3. In germline, CDR1 is SGHRS, CDR2 YFSETQ. The CDR3 runs to 14 residues. The CDR3 region is CASSLGQGLTEAFF. CDR3 in DNA: TGCGCCAGCAGCTTGGGACAGGGCCTCACTGAAGCTTTCTTT.

This chain links TRBV5-4 with TRBJ2-3, with 9 bases matching TRBD2. With V trimmed by 0 bases and J by 4 bases, 3 bases remained unmatched. CDR3 length: 15 residues. In germline, CDR1 is SGHNT, CDR2 YYREEE (reference sequence). The CDR3 nucleotides read TGTGCCAGCAGCTTGGCCGCTAGCGGGGCAGATACGCAGTATTTT. Its translation: CASSLAASGADTQYF.

The chain uses TRBV7-9 and TRBJ2-7; D might be TRBD2 (6 bases). The CDR3 contains 14 residues. Trimming left V 3 bases short and J 5 bases short, with 14 bases between. CDR1 is SEHNR and CDR2 is FQNEAQ in the germline V gene (reference sequence). DNA for the CDR3: TGTGCCAGCAGCTTCGTCTCGCGGGGACACGAGCAGTACTTC. Its translation is CASSFVSRGHEQYF.

The chain links TRBV5-4 to TRBJ2-7; 10 bases align to TRBD1. CDR3 length: 15 residues. Germline assignment: CDR1 SGHNT and CDR2 YYREEE (reference sequence). The J segment lost 4 bases and the V segment lost 5 bases, leaving 9 bases of the junction unmatched. CDR3 in DNA: TGTGCCAGCAGTGACGGACAGGGGGTGAAGTACGAGCAGTACTTC. It translates to CASSDGQGVKYEQYF.

V is TRBV9 and J is TRBJ1-1; 8 positions match TRBD1. Germline loops: CDR1 SGDLS, CDR2 YYNGEE. The CDR3 runs to 13 residues. Trimming took 4 bases from V and 4 from J; bases not matched to a gene: 3. For the CDR3, the DNA is TGTGCCAGCAGCCCGGACAGGGCCACTGAAGCTTTCTTT. Translating it yields CASSPDRATEAFF. The full variable domain, its missing parts supplied by reference TRBV9 and TRBJ1-1, is DSGVTQTPKHLITATGQRVTLRCSPRSGDLSVYWYQQSLDQGLQFLIQYYNGEERAKGNILERFSAQQFPDLHSELNLSSLELGDSALYFCASSPDRATEAFFGQGTRLTVV.

The rearrangement joins TRBV4-2 to TRBJ1-4; no reliable D call. Germline loops: CDR1 LGHNA, CDR2 YNFKEQ. This CDR3 spans 17 amino acids. Between the trimmed V and J ends, which lost 3 bases and 0 bases, there was a span of 14 bases. CDR3 nucleotide sequence: TGTGCCAGCAGCCACCGAAAGGTCCTGGCAACTAATGAAAAACTGTTTTTT. It yields the protein CASSHRKVLATNEKLFF.

The chain couples TRBV19 to TRBJ1-5; perhaps TRBD1 as D (5 bases). Germline V CDR1 and CDR2: LNHDA, SQIVND (reference sequence). CDR3 length: 13 residues. V lost 5 bases and J lost 4, with 9 bases in between. CDR3 sequence reads: CASSSWGNQPQHF. In DNA, the CDR3 is TGTGCCAGTAGTTCATGGGGGAATCAGCCCCAGCATTTT.

The rearrangement links TRBV19 to TRBJ1-1; D gene uncertain. V shed 1 base and J shed 11 bases, with 17 bases lying between them. CDR3 size: 14 residues. The germline V gene encodes CDR1 LNHDA and CDR2 SQIVND (reference sequence). In DNA form, the CDR3 reads TGTGCCAGTAGTATAGTCGGCAGGAGCGGATGGGCTTTCTTT. This translates into CASSIVGRSGWAFF.

This clone appeared many times. The V and J genes are TRBV7-3 and TRBJ2-2; D may correspond to TRBD1 or TRBD2 (5 bases each). Per germline, CDR1 SGHTA and CDR2 FQGTGA. The CDR3 contains 19 residues. Trimming removed 2 bases from V and 7 bases from J, with 26 bases in between. The CDR3 region is CASSLFLPRDGGDIGELFF. CDR3 DNA sequence: TGTGCCAGCAGCTTATTTCTCCCCCGGGACGGAGGAGATATCGGGGAGCTGTTTTTT.

The J gene is TRBJ1-6, the V gene TRBV4-1; D possibly corresponds to TRBD1 (5 bases). Trimming took 0 bases from V and 8 from J, leaving 11 bases between them. The CDR3 length is 15 residues. Germline CDR1 and CDR2: MGHRA and YSYEKL. The CDR3 DNA follows: TGCGCCAGCAGCCAAGAGGGAGGGGATTATTCACCCCTCCACTTT. Protein: CASSQEGGDYSPLHF.

This chain connects TRBV19 to TRBJ1-4, with a weak D call TRBD1 (6 bases). Trimming cost V 3 bases and J 6 bases, with 11 bases left between them. The CDR3 runs 14 residues. Germline V lookup: CDR1 LNHDA, CDR2 SQIVND (reference sequence). Here the CDR3 DNA reads TGTGCCAGTAGTATCACAGGGAGGGATGAAAAACTGTTTTTT. It specifies CASSITGRDEKLFF.

The chain uses TRBV5-4 and TRBJ2-3; TRBD2 matches 14 bases. The V segment lost 1 base and the J segment 5 bases; nucleotides outside the gene matches: 9. Per germline, CDR1 SGHNT and CDR2 YYREEE (reference sequence). This CDR3 region has 18 residues. CDR3 nucleotide sequence: TGTGCCAGCAGCTTGAAGTCCGGACTAGCGGGGGGTAGAGATACGCAGTATTTT. Its protein product is CASSLKSGLAGGRDTQYF.

This chain uses TRBV29-1 with TRBJ1-2, with no clear D. The V and J ends lost 0 bases and 4 bases respectively, with 12 bases between them. CDR1 and CDR2 from the germline V gene are SQVTM and ANQGSEA. The CDR3 is made up of 14 amino acids. The CDR3: CSVEEAGYGYGYTF. The CDR3 bases are TGCAGCGTTGAAGAGGCGGGGTACGGCTATGGCTACACCTTC.